A single TCR beta chain is shown here with its context. Source study methods: From reference gene primer amplification, estimates of nucleated cell counts were derived. This table comes from immunoSEQ multiplex PCR, and its TCRdb copy is limited to in-frame clones, with some not included. That table furnishes V, J and clone size, whereas the DNA furnished D and trimming. This table has 200,000 or so clones, around 90% appearing once. This sample was taken from a study of blood T cell repertoires in COVID-19. Germline-derived CDR1 and CDR2 are MDHEN and SYDVKM. After removal of 7 bases from V and 5 bases from J, the junction contained 13 bases not matched to a gene. The CDR3 covers 15 residues.

Sequences were obtained from peripheral blood. The V and J genes are TRBV28 and TRBJ2-7; TRBD2 matches 8 bases. The sequence was obtained from a man aged 55 to 69 with COVID-19, enrolled during active disease. The CDR3 DNA is TGTGCCAGCATCACGGGGGGTAGCGGGAAGGACGAGCAGTACTTC. Amino acids: CASITGGSGKDEQYF.